These 30 T cell receptor beta chains were sequenced from one sample in a study of PD-L1 blockade in urothelial cancer. The time point: pretreatment peripheral blood. Produced via immunoSEQ multiplex PCR; TCRdb's table is partial and in-frame only. The sample carries 50,000 or so clones, 85% to 90% recorded once. The material sequenced was PBMCs, taken around atezolizumab (anti-PD-L1) treatment. These TCRs come from a man aged 55 to 69 with urothelial cancer.

The J gene is TRBJ1-2, the V gene TRBV2, with 11 bases matching TRBD1. Germline V CDR1 and CDR2: SNHLY, FYNNEI. The CDR3 extends over 14 amino acids. Trimming removed 6 bases from V and 8 bases from J; junction bases left unmatched: 8. The CDR3 DNA sequence: TGTGCCAGCAGCGGGGACAGGGGGAAATCGGGCTACACCTTC. As protein: CASSGDRGKSGYTF.

This chain joins TRBV6-1 and TRBJ2-7; D is unclear. This CDR3 contains 11 residues. CDR1 and CDR2 (germline): MNHNS, SASEGT. Between the trimmed V and J ends, which lost 8 bases and 2 bases, there was a span of 7 bases. The CDR3 region is CASWQAYEQYF. The CDR3 coding sequence is TGTGCCAGCTGGCAGGCCTACGAGCAGTACTTC.

This chain links TRBV5-4 with TRBJ2-5; no clear D. This CDR3 spans 13 amino acids. Germline loops: CDR1 SGHNT, CDR2 YYREEE (reference sequence). Trimming removed 6 bases at V and 3 bases at J, with 12 bases between. CDR3 nucleotides: TGTGCCAGCACGTCTGTCAGCGAAGAGACCCAGTACTTC. This encodes CASTSVSEETQYF.

This chain joins TRBV6-6 and TRBJ2-4, with 9 nucleotides matching TRBD2. CDR1 is MNHNY and CDR2 is SVGAGI in the germline V gene (reference sequence). V was clipped by 6 bases and J by 4 bases; unmatched bases: 7. The CDR3 consists of 15 residues. CDR3 loop: CASSHPAGGKNIQYF. Here the CDR3 DNA reads TGTGCCAGCAGCCACCCAGCGGGAGGTAAAAACATTCAGTACTTC.

The chain recombines TRBV2 with TRBJ2-7, with D maybe TRBD1 (6 bases). The ends were cut back, 2 bases at V and 4 bases at J, with 9 bases in the middle. The CDR3 extends over 13 amino acids. From germline, CDR1 is SNHLY and CDR2 FYNNEI. The DNA of the CDR3 is TGTGCCAGCAGTGAACAGGGGTTTTACGAGCAGTACTTC. Translation: CASSEQGFYEQYF.

This chain uses TRBV7-8 with TRBJ1-5; D uncertain. This CDR3 spans 14 amino acids. The germline V gene has CDR1 SGHVS and CDR2 FQNEAQ. The V and J ends lost 0 bases and 4 bases respectively, with 7 bases between them. DNA of the CDR3: TGTGCCAGCAGCTTAGCTGCGATAAATCAGCCCCAGCATTTT. It translates to CASSLAAINQPQHF.

The chain combines TRBV19 with TRBJ1-2; a possible D gene is TRBD1 (6 bases). CDR1 is LNHDA, CDR2 SQIVND, per germline (reference sequence). The CDR3 has 14 amino acids. V was clipped by 8 bases and J by 3 bases, with 16 bases between them. The CDR3 loop reads CASSLSAGDYGYTF. The CDR3 DNA reads as TGTGCCAGTTCACTATCTGCAGGGGACTATGGCTACACCTTC.

A remark on this clone: At one boundary the junction diverges from the germline segment, which might be a read error. V gene TRBV18 combines with J gene TRBJ2-7, with TRBD1 identical over 8 bases. Germline V lookup: CDR1 KGHSH, CDR2 LQKENI. This CDR3 region has 13 residues. The CDR3 here is CASSPPLFQGAHF. CDR3 in DNA: TGTGCCAGCTCACCACCGTTATTTCAGGGGGCCCACTTC. The full variable domain, in which reference TRBV18 and TRBJ2-7 provide the parts outside the CDR3, is NAGVMQNPRHLVRRRGQEARLRCSPMKGHSHVYWYRQLPEEGLKFMVYLQKENIIDESGMPKERFSAEFPKEGPSILRIQQVVRGDSAAYFCASSPPLFQGAHFGPGTRLTVT.

The rearrangement uses TRBV5-5 and TRBJ2-7, with D tentatively TRBD1 (6 bases). The CDR3 sequence is 14 residues long. CDR1 is SGHKS and CDR2 is YYEKEE in the germline V gene (reference sequence). V was shortened by 4 bases and J by 3 bases, with 14 bases between the two germline ends. In DNA, the CDR3 is TGTGCCAGCAGCCAAACGGGACAATTCTACGAGCAGTACTTC. This sequence encodes CASSQTGQFYEQYF.

V gene TRBV15 combines with J gene TRBJ1-2; 7 nucleotides align to TRBD1. CDR3 size: 17 residues. Germline-derived CDR1 and CDR2 are LNHNV and YYDKDF (reference sequence). The V gene end was trimmed by 4 bases and the J gene end by 5 bases; junction bases not matched to a gene: 16. The CDR3 DNA sequence: TGTGCCACCAGCACATTGGGAGGCGGACAGGAAGTTTATGGCTACACCTTC. Protein: CATSTLGGGQEVYGYTF.

This chain connects TRBV27 to TRBJ2-4; D perhaps matches TRBD2 (5 bases). Per the germline V gene, CDR1 is MNHEY and CDR2 is SMNVEV (reference sequence). CDR3 length: 14 amino acids. V shed 2 bases and J shed 7 bases, with 12 bases lying between them. The CDR3 sequence is CASSLAASGNIQYF. The CDR3 coding sequence is TGTGCCAGCAGTTTAGCGGCTTCGGGGAACATTCAGTACTTC.

V is TRBV19 and J is TRBJ2-7; 9 nucleotides line up with TRBD2. This CDR3 spans 14 amino acids. CDR1 LNHDA and CDR2 SQIVND come from the germline V gene (reference sequence). V lost 6 bases to trimming and J lost 5 bases; unmatched junction nucleotides: 8. The CDR3 protein is CASSPGTSLHEQYF. The CDR3 bases are TGTGCCAGTAGCCCCGGGACTAGCCTCCACGAGCAGTACTTC.

J is TRBJ2-3 and V is TRBV5-1, with 9 bases aligning to TRBD2. The CDR3 contains 16 residues. V dropped 0 bases and J dropped 2; count of bases not matched to a gene: 4. Germline V gene data show CDR1 as SGHRS and CDR2 as YFSETQ. Written as DNA, the CDR3 is TGCGCCAGCAGCTTGGATGCTAGCGGGGACACAGATACGCAGTATTTT. Translating gives CASSLDASGDTDTQYF. Based on the CDR3 plus reference TRBV5-1 and TRBJ2-3, the full variable domain is KAGVTQTPRYLIKTRGQQVTLSCSPISGHRSVSWYQQTPGQGLQFLFEYFSETQRNKGNFPGRFSGRQFSNSRSEMNVSTLELGDSALYLCASSLDASGDTDTQYFGPGTRLTVL.

This clone was detected once. This rearrangement joins TRBV2 to TRBJ2-3; no firm D call. Germline assignment: CDR1 SNHLY and CDR2 FYNNEI. Deletions cut 2 bases from V and 4 bases from J, with 7 bases between. This CDR3 is 13 amino acids long. The CDR3 here is CASSERQADTQYF. Here the CDR3 DNA reads TGTGCCAGCAGTGAAAGGCAGGCAGATACGCAGTATTTT.

The chain joins TRBV5-5 to TRBJ2-2; D is undetermined. V was shortened by 4 bases and J by 1 base, with 11 bases between the two germline ends. The CDR3 extends over 15 amino acids. The germline CDR1 and CDR2 sequences are SGHKS and YYEKEE (reference sequence). Written as DNA, the CDR3 is TGTGCCAGCAGCGAACTCGACATGAACACCGGGGAGCTGTTTTTT. Translated, it gives CASSELDMNTGELFF.

V gene TRBV19 combines with J gene TRBJ2-1; 13 positions agree with TRBD2. V was clipped by 7 bases and J by 6 bases; unmatched bases: 6. Per germline, CDR1 LNHDA and CDR2 SQIVND (reference sequence). The CDR3 is 15 amino acids. CDR3 in DNA: TGTGCCAGTACCCCGGGACTAGCGGGATTCAATGAGCAGTTCTTC. Translation gives CASTPGLAGFNEQFF.

The chain joins TRBV18 to TRBJ1-6; the D gene is possibly TRBD1 (5 bases). Germline V lookup: CDR1 KGHSH, CDR2 LQKENI. The CDR3 has 13 amino acids. Between the trimmed V and J ends, which lost 6 bases and 7 bases, there was a span of 10 bases. CDR3 bases: TGTGCCAGCTCGATACAGGCGAATTCACCCCTCCACTTT. This translates into CASSIQANSPLHF.

This clone was picked up one time. J is TRBJ2-7 and V is TRBV7-9; TRBD1 aligns across 9 bases. Germline V gene sequence: CDR1 SEHNR, CDR2 FQNEAQ (reference sequence). This CDR3 is built from 15 residues. Trimming cost V 5 bases and J 5 bases; bases outside gene matches: 10. DNA for the CDR3: TGTGCCAGCAGCATTCGCGCGGACAGGGGCAACGAGCAGTACTTC. As protein: CASSIRADRGNEQYF.

This clone appeared once. The chain is built from TRBV5-4 and TRBJ2-3; 11 positions match TRBD1. Trimming took 4 bases from V and 4 from J; bases not matched to a gene: 11. In germline, CDR1 is SGHNT, CDR2 YYREEE (reference sequence). This CDR3 comprises 17 residues. CDR3 bases: TGTGCCAGCAGCGTTCCGGGACAGGGGGTTGGGGCAGATACGCAGTATTTT. This translates into CASSVPGQGVGADTQYF.

This sequence joins TRBV5-4 and TRBJ1-2; TRBD1 matches 10 bases. V gave up 6 bases and J gave up 3 bases; unmatched junction bases: 11. Germline lookup yields CDR1 SGHNT and CDR2 YYREEE (reference sequence). The CDR3 runs 16 residues. DNA of the CDR3: TGTGCCAGCAACGACCCGACAGGGGGCTTCGACTATGGCTACACCTTC. Amino acid sequence: CASNDPTGGFDYGYTF.

This chain connects TRBV5-1 to TRBJ1-5, with TRBD1 as a possible D gene (6 bases). The CDR3 totals 15 residues. CDR1 is SGHRS, CDR2 YFSETQ, per germline. With 0 bases removed from V and 6 bases from J, the gap between germline ends came to 13 bases. DNA for the CDR3: TGCGCCAGCAGCTTGGCCGGGACAAGCTTTCAGCCCCAGCATTTT. As protein: CASSLAGTSFQPQHF. The variable domain in full, completed from reference TRBV5-1 and TRBJ1-5, reads KAGVTQTPRYLIKTRGQQVTLSCSPISGHRSVSWYQQTPGQGLQFLFEYFSETQRNKGNFPGRFSGRQFSNSRSEMNVSTLELGDSALYLCASSLAGTSFQPQHFGDGTRLSIL.

This sequence joins TRBV25-1 and TRBJ2-5; D is ambiguous. The germline V gene has CDR1 MGHDK and CDR2 SYGVNS. Trimming stripped 8 bases from V and 5 bases from J, with 9 bases between. The CDR3 covers 11 residues. The CDR3 protein is CASARLETQYF. The CDR3 DNA is TGTGCCAGCGCGAGGCTGGAGACCCAGTACTTC.

The rearrangement uses TRBV10-3 and TRBJ2-3; 8 nucleotides align to TRBD2. This CDR3 contains 15 residues. CDR1 ENHRY and CDR2 SYGVKD come from the germline V gene. The junction had 10 bases not matched to a gene; V was cut back by 7 bases and J by 4 bases. CDR3 coding DNA: TGTGCCATCAAGGACGGGGGGGCTGGGGCAGATACGCAGTATTTT. It translates to CAIKDGGAGADTQYF.

This chain connects TRBV7-2 to TRBJ1-5; TRBD1 aligns across 7 bases. Germline trimming cut 3 bases from V and 5 bases from J; bases unmatched to any gene: 7. The CDR3 sequence is 15 residues long. CDR1 is SGHTA and CDR2 is FQGNSA in the germline V gene. CDR3 in amino acids: CASSLETGHYQPQHF. Here the CDR3 DNA reads TGTGCCAGCAGCTTGGAGACAGGGCATTATCAGCCCCAGCATTTT. The whole variable domain, remainder taken from reference TRBV7-2 and TRBJ1-5, is GAGVSQSPSNKVTEKGKDVELRCDPISGHTALYWYRQSLGQGLEFLIYFQGNSAPDKSGLPSDRFSAERTGGSVSTLTIQRTQQEDSAVYLCASSLETGHYQPQHFGDGTRLSIL.

This clone was detected only a few times. The genes are TRBV18 and TRBJ1-5; D ambiguous. Per germline, CDR1 KGHSH and CDR2 LQKENI. Deletions cut 4 bases from V and 0 bases from J, with 7 bases between. This CDR3 contains 14 residues. CDR3 residues: CASSQLRSNQPQHF. The DNA of the CDR3 is TGTGCCAGCTCACAGCTTCGTAGCAATCAGCCCCAGCATTTT.

The chain uses TRBV6-1 and TRBJ2-7; 7 bases align to TRBD2. The CDR3 has 15 amino acids. V lost 6 bases to trimming and J lost 0 bases; unmatched junction nucleotides: 8. CDR1 is MNHNS, CDR2 SASEGT, per germline. CDR3 coding DNA: TGTGCCAGCAGCGCGGTCGGGGGGAGCTCCTACGAGCAGTACTTC. It translates to CASSAVGGSSYEQYF.

The rearrangement joins TRBV2 to TRBJ2-7; D gene unclear. Germline assignment: CDR1 SNHLY and CDR2 FYNNEI. The CDR3 loop spans 12 amino acids. Trimming stripped 6 bases from V and 3 bases from J, with 9 bases between. CDR3 bases: TGTGCCAGCAGCGCAGAAAACTACGAGCAGTACTTC. It codes for CASSAENYEQYF.

J is TRBJ1-2 and V is TRBV9; D not certain. This CDR3 has 16 amino acids. Germline V gene lookup returns CDR1 SGDLS and CDR2 YYNGEE. The V gene lost 0 bases and the J gene lost 0 bases, with 12 bases spanning the gap. CDR3 loop: CASSVGAAQANYGYTF. As DNA, the CDR3 is TGTGCCAGCAGCGTAGGGGCAGCTCAAGCTAACTATGGCTACACCTTC.

The chain has TRBV28 and TRBJ2-2; TRBD1 aligns across 7 bases. Losses at the gene ends were 6 bases for V and 6 bases for J; bases not matched to a gene: 10. The CDR3 runs to 15 residues. The germline CDR1 and CDR2 sequences are MDHEN and SYDVKM. The CDR3 reads CASSPLGRGSGELFF. Written as DNA, the CDR3 is TGTGCCAGCAGCCCTCTGGGCAGGGGGTCCGGGGAGCTGTTTTTT.

The V and J genes are TRBV4-2 and TRBJ2-1, with 13 bases lining up with TRBD2. The ends lost 5 bases at V and 8 bases at J; junction bases unmatched: 9. The CDR3 contains 16 residues. CDR1 and CDR2 (germline): LGHNA, YNFKEQ. CDR3 sequence reads: CASSVVVGLAGHEQFF. The CDR3 coding sequence is TGTGCCAGCAGCGTGGTGGTGGGACTAGCGGGGCATGAGCAGTTCTTC.